The clone carrying this TCR beta chain was seen a few times. Its specificity is unknown. These data belong to a study of T cells after yellow fever vaccination. General study findings and limits: Weaker overall was a secondary response that nonetheless peaked faster, on day 5 versus 15. Clonotype sharing between CD4 and CD8 compartments was small. Post-booster repertoires contained most primary-vaccination clones again (about 95% CD4, approximately 88% CD8).

V lost 8 bases, J lost 4 bases, and 15 bases lay in between. Germline lookup yields CDR1 SGHTA and CDR2 FQGNSA. The CDR3 has 14 amino acids. Template-switching 5'RACE yielded the TCR cDNA; a universal primer site and UMIs were added in the process. TCRdb analysed the 5' RACE reads with MiXCR anew, one entry per CDR3 protein. The data show approximately 150,000 distinct CDR3 sequences, with over 7% seen just once and about 40% held by the top ten. This clonotype originated in a man between 18 and 29 years old who received the YFV17D yellow fever vaccine. This specimen was CD8+ T cells sorted from PBMCs, taken 45 days after the yellow fever booster vaccination. This chain joins TRBV7-2 and TRBJ1-3; possible D gene TRBD1, 6 bases. CDR3 protein: CASSDPGVGNTIYF. The CDR3 DNA is TGTGCCAGCTCAGACCCAGGGGTCGGAAACACCATATATTTT.